The 9 T cell receptor beta chains in this list originate from one sample, sequenced in a study of shared clonotypes between healthy human individuals. TCRdb's copy holds only in-frame clones and misses some; the assay was immunoSEQ multiplex PCR. Among 2 million to 3 million clones listed, approximately 94% were seen once. The sequencing sample was made of naive CD4+ T cells from PBMCs. Subset described: CD45RA+ positively selected. These receptors originate from a man younger than 30 in good health. Some clones in this sample may be carry-over from other donors' samples.

In this sample, this clone turned up once. The chain employs TRBV4-2 and TRBJ2-2, with 7 bases matching TRBD2. CDR3 length: 15 residues. Germline CDR1 reads LGHNA; CDR2 reads YNFKEQ. Trimming removed 0 bases from V and 6 bases from J; junction bases left unmatched: 4. Here the CDR3 reads CASSQDSGGAGELFF. In nucleotides, the CDR3 is TGTGCCAGCAGCCAAGATTCGGGAGGTGCCGGGGAGCTGTTTTTT.

The V gene is TRBV28, the J gene TRBJ2-7, with a possible D match to TRBD2 (6 bases). This CDR3 is 15 amino acids long. Trimming took 2 bases from V and 6 from J, leaving 17 bases between them. In germline, CDR1 is MDHEN, CDR2 SYDVKM. CDR3 region: CASSLGAGGGGEQYF. CDR3 nucleotide sequence: TGTGCCAGCAGTTTAGGGGCCGGGGGAGGCGGCGAGCAGTACTTC. Variable domain in full (rest from reference TRBV28 and TRBJ2-7): DVKVTQSSRYLVKRTGEKVFLECVQDMDHENMFWYRQDPGLGLRLIYFSYDVKMKEKGDIPEGYSVSREKKERFSLILESASTNQTSMYLCASSLGAGGGGEQYFGPGTRLTVT.

The V call is TRBV9, the J call TRBJ1-2; TRBD1 agrees at 9 bases. Germline CDR1 SGDLS, CDR2 YYNGEE. J gave up 4 bases and V 4 bases, and 2 bases lay outside the gene matches. This CDR3 region has 13 residues. The CDR3: CASSSGQGYGYTF. CDR3 DNA: TGTGCCAGCAGCTCGGGACAGGGCTATGGCTACACCTTC.

A remark on this clone: The sample holds other DNA sequences that translate to the same CDR3. V usage is TRBV10-1 and J usage is TRBJ2-3, with TRBD1 matching 7 bases. With 4 bases clipped from V and 1 base from J, the junction kept 2 bases outside the gene matches. Germline-derived CDR1 and CDR2 are WNHNN and SYGVQD (reference sequence). This CDR3 region has 14 residues. The CDR3 loop is CASSAGGGTDTQYF. The CDR3 bases are TGCGCCAGCAGTGCAGGGGGAGGCACAGATACGCAGTATTTT.

J is TRBJ2-7 and V is TRBV18; 13 bases agree with TRBD2. CDR3 size: 17 residues. V lost 3 bases, J lost 10 bases, and 15 bases stayed unmatched. CDR1 is KGHSH, CDR2 LQKENI, per germline. The DNA for the CDR3 is TGTGCCAGCTCACCGAAGGAACGGACTAGCGGGAGCTCGCCCCAGTACTTC. Translation gives CASSPKERTSGSSPQYF.

Note on this clone: Within the sample, other DNA sequences also encode this same CDR3. This sequence joins TRBV7-3 and TRBJ2-1, with no clear D. Germline lookup yields CDR1 SGHTA and CDR2 FQGTGA. The CDR3 has 15 residues. Deletions cut 1 base from V and 0 bases from J, with 7 bases between. The CDR3 reads CASSLIPSSYNEQFF. The CDR3, as DNA: TGTGCCAGCAGCTTAATTCCGAGCTCCTACAATGAGCAGTTCTTC.

This clone has just a few counts. CDR3 nucleotide sequence: TGCGCCAGCAGCCAAGATAGACCCAAGAGGGGCTACACCTTC. This gives the protein CASSQDRPKRGYTF. This chain links TRBV4-1 with TRBJ1-2; D is unclear. This CDR3 has 14 residues. Trimming took 0 bases from V and 8 from J, leaving 13 bases between them. Looked up from germline, CDR1 is MGHRA and CDR2 is YSYEKL.

This clone appeared once. The chain joins TRBV7-3 to TRBJ2-3; D may be TRBD2 (5 bases). Germline CDR1 and CDR2: SGHTA and FQGTGA. This CDR3 spans 17 amino acids. Trimming removed 5 bases from V and 8 bases from J, with 26 bases in between. This CDR3 is CASSLSKPGGGVGTQYF. CDR3 in DNA: TGTGCCAGCAGCCTCTCAAAACCTGGCGGAGGAGTGGGTACGCAGTATTTT. The full variable domain, its missing parts supplied by reference TRBV7-3 and TRBJ2-3, is GAGVSQTPSNKVTEKGKYVELRCDPISGHTALYWYRQSLGQGPEFLIYFQGTGAADDSGLPNDRFFAVRPEGSVSTLKIQRTERGDSAVYLCASSLSKPGGGVGTQYFGPGTRLTVL.

This clone showed up just a few times. This CDR3 is also generated by other DNA sequences in the sample. V and J are TRBV5-1 and TRBJ2-7; perhaps TRBD1 as D (6 bases). CDR1 and CDR2 from the germline V gene are SGHRS and YFSETQ. The ends were cut back, 2 bases at V and 1 base at J, with 7 bases in the middle. The CDR3 length is 13 residues. The CDR3 DNA follows: TGCGCCAGCAGCTTAGGACAGTCCTACGAGCAGTACTTC. Residues: CASSLGQSYEQYF. The full variable domain, in which reference TRBV5-1 and TRBJ2-7 provide the parts outside the CDR3, is KAGVTQTPRYLIKTRGQQVTLSCSPISGHRSVSWYQQTPGQGLQFLFEYFSETQRNKGNFPGRFSGRQFSNSRSEMNVSTLELGDSALYLCASSLGQSYEQYFGPGTRLTVT.